This T cell receptor beta chain originates from a study of tumor-infiltrating lymphocytes in primary liver carcinoma. Study overall: The tumors, T1-T3 N0M0 lesions, were roughly 4.2 to 11 cm across.

This clonotype was observed once. Its antigen is as yet unknown. Scientists recovered RNA and DNA together from roughly 20-30 mg of unsorted bulk tissue. The cohort consisted of patients whose primary liver carcinoma was surgically resected. HBV chronically infected the treatment-naive patients. Priming with a constant-region primer yielded TCR beta cDNA from 400 to 500 ng total RNA. Three nested multiplex PCR rounds, a slightly modified ARM-PCR, produced the libraries for TCR beta. TRBV1-TRBV30 forward primers paired with a C-beta reverse primer were used in the first two PCR rounds, which ran roughly 9 cycles each. One entry per CDR3 protein, called by TCRdb with MiXCR from the multiplex PCR reads. The sample records fewer than 75,000 distinct CDR3 sequences, about 71% being singletons. Study findings and constraints: The study found tumor-adjacent and tumor-blood pairs overlapped less than tumor region pairs.

Germline CDR1 reads SGHRS; CDR2 reads YFSETQ. Trimming pared 2 bases from V and 4 bases from J, leaving 19 bases between. The CDR3 contains 17 residues. The sequence came from a man in his forties or fifties with primary liver carcinoma and hepatitis B virus infection. Sequencing was carried out using liver tumor tissue from sampling region 4. The subset is: tumor region T4, right-lateral pole. The chain employs TRBV5-1 and TRBJ2-1, with D maybe TRBD2 (6 bases). Written as DNA, the CDR3 is TGCGCCAGCAGCTTTGCTTCGGAGGGAACGGGGTACAATGAGCAGTTCTTC. This sequence encodes CASSFASEGTGYNEQFF.